This T cell receptor beta chain emerged from a study of T-cell memory formation after mild COVID-19. MiXCR, applied by TCRdb to the 5' RACE reads, yields one record per CDR3 protein. Found here are 450,000 to 650,000 distinct CDR3 sequences, under 20% of them singletons; the top ten hold around 12%. The receptor was isolated from an adult woman who had mild COVID-19 (a few samples of this study predate the infection). Cell type and time point are not known. The material sequenced was PBMCs or a T cell subset sorted from them (not recorded which).

The CDR3 here is CSVEEVRAGLSTDTQYF. The DNA of the CDR3 is TGCAGCGTTGAAGAAGTAAGGGCAGGGCTTAGCACAGATACGCAGTATTTT. The gene calls are TRBV29-1 and TRBJ2-3, with a weak D call TRBD1 (5 bases). Trimming took 0 bases from V and 0 from J, leaving 16 bases between them. The CDR3 spans 17 residues. From germline, CDR1 is SQVTM and CDR2 ANQGSEA.